Below are 16 T cell receptor beta chains sequenced from a single sample in a study of tumor-infiltrating lymphocytes in primary liver carcinoma. Scientists recovered RNA and DNA together from approximately 20-30 mg of unsorted bulk tissue. A constant-region primer served to make TCR beta cDNA from roughly 480 ng total RNA. Slightly modified ARM-PCR, run as three nested multiplex PCR rounds, produced the TCR beta libraries. Use of TRBV1-TRBV30 forward primers with a C-beta reverse primer characterized the first two PCR rounds, which lasted around 9 cycles each. Each CDR3 protein is one row after TCRdb ran MiXCR on the multiplex PCR reads. The sample carries about 59,000 distinct CDR3 sequences, about two thirds recorded once. Sequencing was done on a sample of liver tumor tissue from sampling region 2. Subset indicated: tumor region T2, inferior pole. The receptor source for this set is a man aged 35-49 years with primary liver carcinoma and hepatitis B virus infection.

In regard to this clonotype: This may arise from a read error, as a much more abundant clone is one base away. This likely comes from a read error, as the CDR3 has no conserved phenylalanine or tryptophan at its end. V usage is TRBV28 and J usage is TRBJ1-6; 8 bases are a match to TRBD1. CDR3 length equals 15 residues. CDR1 MDHEN and CDR2 SYDVKM come from the germline V gene. V lost 6 bases to trimming and J lost 8 bases; unmatched junction nucleotides: 9. The CDR3 loop is CASRAPGQAYSPLHI. In DNA form, the CDR3 reads TGTGCCAGCAGAGCACCGGGACAGGCCTATTCACCCCTCCACATT.

The V call is TRBV11-2, the J call TRBJ2-7, with TRBD1 matching 7 bases. Germline loops: CDR1 SGHAT, CDR2 FQNNGV. V trimming: 6 bases; J trimming: 3 bases; junction bases outside the gene matches: 14. The CDR3 runs to 16 residues. CDR3 DNA: TGTGCCAGCAGGCCCCATTCTTCCGGGACAGTCTACGAGCAGTACTTC. Translated, it gives CASRPHSSGTVYEQYF.

This rearrangement joins TRBV7-9 to TRBJ2-5, with 10 bases matching TRBD2. This CDR3 has 13 residues. V gave up 7 bases and J gave up 5 bases; unmatched junction bases: 4. Per germline, CDR1 SEHNR and CDR2 FQNEAQ (reference sequence). The CDR3 loop is CASNLAGEETQYF. The DNA for the CDR3 is TGTGCCAGCAATCTAGCGGGAGAGGAGACCCAGTACTTC.

In its sample, this clonotype was seen once. The junction departs from germline at one end; a sequencing error may be responsible. V is TRBV5-6 and J is TRBJ2-1; 9 nucleotides line up with TRBD2. This CDR3 is 16 amino acids long. CDR1 and CDR2 from the germline V gene are SGHDT and YYEEEE. The CDR3 protein is CASSPSGGGRDNEQFF. CDR3 in DNA: TGTGCCAGCAGCCCGTCTGGGGGCGGGAGGGACAATGAGCAGTTTTTC.

Note on this clonotype: The CDR3 does not close with the conserved phenylalanine or tryptophan, likely indicating a read error. V is TRBV5-1 and J is TRBJ2-3; TRBD2 matches at 13 bases. The CDR3 extends over 16 amino acids. Germline CDR1 and CDR2: SGHRS and YFSETQ. CDR3 nucleotide sequence: TGCGCCAGCAGCTCGGGACTAGCGGGATATACAGACACGCAGTATCTT. Residues: CASSSGLAGYTDTQYL.

The table lists this clonotype with a few counts. The rearrangement uses TRBV6-5 and TRBJ2-3; 7 bases align to TRBD1. Per the germline V gene, CDR1 is MNHEY and CDR2 is SVGAGI. CDR3 size: 16 residues. V lost 4 bases and J lost 2; bases outside the gene matches: 9. CDR3 DNA sequence: TGTGCCAGCAGTTTAACCGGGACAGACACCACAGATACGCAGTATTTT. This translates into CASSLTGTDTTDTQYF.

The V gene is TRBV5-6, the J gene TRBJ2-1; D gene uncertain. CDR1 is SGHDT, CDR2 YYEEEE, per germline. CDR3 length: 17 amino acids. V was trimmed by 0 bases and J by 4 bases, leaving 17 bases between them. Written as DNA, the CDR3 is TGTGCCAGCAGCTTGGGATTGGGCTCATCAGGATACAATGAGCAGTTCTTC. It yields the protein CASSLGLGSSGYNEQFF.

Concerning this clonotype itself: In this CDR3 the conserved last residue, phenylalanine or tryptophan, is missing, so a read error is likely. The limits of the CDR3 on the DNA are not certain, so only TCRdb's listed CDR3 is given. The chain links TRBV11-2 to TRBJ2-1. The CDR3 is 11 amino acids in total, end residues counted. From germline, CDR1 is SGHAT and CDR2 FQNNGV. CDR3: CASSFLGERFL.

A note on this clonotype: At one boundary the junction diverges from the germline segment, which might be a read error. This rearrangement joins TRBV12-3 or TRBV12-4 to TRBJ2-7, with 10 bases that match TRBD2. The CDR3 totals 18 residues. The CDR3 is CASSLARASGSFSYEQYF. The CDR3 bases are TGTGCCAGCAGTTTAGCGCGGGCTAGCGGGAGCTTCTCCTATGAGCAGTACTTC.

Worth noting for this clonotype: Mismatch with germline at one junction end may stem from a read error. This rearrangement joins TRBV4-2 to TRBJ1-1; 8 bases are shared with TRBD1. The germline V gene has CDR1 LGHNA and CDR2 YNFKEQ. CDR3 length: 17 residues. In nucleotides, the CDR3 is TGTGCCGGCGGCCAAGAGCACGGACAGGGTTTTTGGACTGAAACTTTCTTT. Translated: CAGGQEHGQGFWTETFF.

A note on this clonotype: The junction and the germline gene differ at one end; a read error may be behind it. The chain couples TRBV29-1 to TRBJ2-3; TRBD2 agrees at 7 bases. The CDR3 runs to 14 residues. Germline loops: CDR1 SQVTM, CDR2 ANQGSEA. The DNA of the CDR3 is TGCAGCGGCCTAAGTGGGAGGGGAACAGATATGCAGTATTTT. It encodes CSGLSGRGTDMQYF.

The chain joins TRBV6-5 to TRBJ2-1, with 7 bases identical to TRBD2. V shed 8 bases, J shed 8 bases, and the junction held 12 bases outside the gene matches. CDR3 length: 14 residues. The germline V gene encodes CDR1 MNHEY and CDR2 SVGAGI. The CDR3 region has the DNA TGTGCCAGCGCCAAGCTAGCGGTAGGGGATGAGCAGTTCTTC. Translating gives CASAKLAVGDEQFF.

The chain carries TRBV4-1 and TRBJ1-6, with a possible D match to TRBD1 (5 bases). Germline CDR1 reads MGHRA; CDR2 reads YSYEKL. The CDR3 length is 15 residues. V lost 1 base to trimming and J lost 7 bases, with 11 bases between them. The CDR3 protein is CASSQGGDHNSPLHF. The CDR3 bases are TGCGCCAGCAGCCAAGGAGGGGATCACAATTCACCCCTCCACTTT.

The chain recombines TRBV7-9 with TRBJ1-4; 9 bases agree with TRBD1. With V trimmed by 6 bases and J by 12 bases, 5 bases remained unmatched. This CDR3 spans 12 amino acids. CDR1 is SEHNR and CDR2 is FQNEAQ in the germline V gene (reference sequence). The CDR3 reads CASRGWDRELFF. The DNA of the CDR3 is TGTGCCAGCAGAGGATGGGACAGGGAACTGTTTTTT.

Remarks on this clonotype: A clone one base away is much larger, so this may be a read error. CDR3 DNA: TGCGCCAGCAGCTTATCCGGGGTAGAGGGAGGAAACTACGAGCAGTACTTC. As protein: CASSLSGVEGGNYEQYF. V and J are TRBV5-1 and TRBJ2-7; TRBD2 is a possible D gene (6 bases). Germline CDR1 and CDR2: SGHRS and YFSETQ. This CDR3 contains 17 residues. Between the trimmed V and J ends, which lost 2 bases and 3 bases, there was a span of 21 bases.

This chain uses TRBV29-1 with TRBJ2-5; TRBD2 might be the D (6 bases). Per germline, CDR1 SQVTM and CDR2 ANQGSEA. V was trimmed by 7 bases and J by 0 bases, leaving 12 bases between them. CDR3 length equals 13 residues. The CDR3 is CSANGGNQETQYF. In nucleotides, the CDR3 is TGCAGCGCTAACGGGGGAAACCAAGAGACCCAGTACTTC.